The T cell receptor (beta chain) under discussion was sequenced for a study of technical replicates of blood from a few donors. Germline V CDR1 and CDR2: SEHNR, FQNEAQ (reference sequence). The ends were cut back, 1 base at V and 8 bases at J, with 14 bases in the middle. The CDR3 length is 14 residues. Libraries were prepared by immunoSEQ multiplex PCR; TCRdb keeps only in-frame clonotypes and omits some of them. The sample lists approximately 76,000 clones, 90% to 95% occurring once. The J gene is TRBJ1-2, the V gene TRBV7-9; possibly TRBD1 for D (5 bases). The clonotype comes from a human donor in good health. Sequenced input: T cells isolated from PBMCs. CDR3 loop: CASSLGGGTGGYTF. CDR3 in DNA: TGTGCCAGCAGCTTAGGGGGAGGGACCGGGGGCTACACCTTC.